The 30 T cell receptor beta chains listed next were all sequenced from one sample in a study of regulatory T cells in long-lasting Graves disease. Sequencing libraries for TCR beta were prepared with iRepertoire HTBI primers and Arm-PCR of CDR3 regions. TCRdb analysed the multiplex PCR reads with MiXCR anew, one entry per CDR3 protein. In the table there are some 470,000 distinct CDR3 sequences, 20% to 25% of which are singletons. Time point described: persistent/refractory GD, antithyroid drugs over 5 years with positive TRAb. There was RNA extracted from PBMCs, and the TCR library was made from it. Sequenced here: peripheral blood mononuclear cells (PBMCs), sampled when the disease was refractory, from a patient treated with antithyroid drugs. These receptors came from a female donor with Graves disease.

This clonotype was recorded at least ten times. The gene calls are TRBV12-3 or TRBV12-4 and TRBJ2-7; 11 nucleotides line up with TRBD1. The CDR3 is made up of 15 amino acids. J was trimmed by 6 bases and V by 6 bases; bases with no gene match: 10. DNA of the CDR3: TGTGCCAGCAGCCCCGGACAGGGGGCGCTGGGCGAGCAGTACTTC. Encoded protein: CASSPGQGALGEQYF.

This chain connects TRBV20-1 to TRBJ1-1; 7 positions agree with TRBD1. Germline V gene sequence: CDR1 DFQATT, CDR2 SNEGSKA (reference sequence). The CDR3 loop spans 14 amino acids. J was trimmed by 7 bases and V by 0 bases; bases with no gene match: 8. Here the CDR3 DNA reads TGCAGTGCTAGAGACATACAGGGGTGGAATGAAGCTTTCTTT. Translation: CSARDIQGWNEAFF.

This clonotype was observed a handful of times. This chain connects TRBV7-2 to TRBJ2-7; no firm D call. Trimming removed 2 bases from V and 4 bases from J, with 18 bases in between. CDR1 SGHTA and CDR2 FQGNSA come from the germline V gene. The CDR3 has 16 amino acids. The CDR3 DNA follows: TGTGCCAGCAGCTTATGGGGAAGGGTAAGCCCTTACGAGCAGTACTTC. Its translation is CASSLWGRVSPYEQYF.

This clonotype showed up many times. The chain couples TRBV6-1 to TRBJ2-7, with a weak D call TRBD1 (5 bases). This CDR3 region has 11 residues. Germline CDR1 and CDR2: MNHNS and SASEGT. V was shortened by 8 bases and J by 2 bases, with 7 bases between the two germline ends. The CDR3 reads CASQDTYEQYF. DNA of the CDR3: TGTGCCAGCCAGGACACCTACGAGCAGTACTTC.

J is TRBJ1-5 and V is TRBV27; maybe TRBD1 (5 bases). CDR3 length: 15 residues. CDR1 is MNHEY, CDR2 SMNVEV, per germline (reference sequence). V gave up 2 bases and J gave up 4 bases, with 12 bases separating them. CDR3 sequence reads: CASSLSPGENQPQHF. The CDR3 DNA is TGTGCCAGCAGTTTAAGTCCGGGGGAGAATCAGCCCCAGCATTTT.

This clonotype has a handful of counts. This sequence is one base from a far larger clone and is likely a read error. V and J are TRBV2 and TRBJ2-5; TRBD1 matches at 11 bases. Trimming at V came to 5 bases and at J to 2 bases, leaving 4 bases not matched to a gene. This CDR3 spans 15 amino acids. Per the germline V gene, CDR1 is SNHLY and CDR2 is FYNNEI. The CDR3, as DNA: TGTGCCAGCAGTTCGGGACAGGGGGTTCAAGAGACCCAGTACTTC. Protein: CASSSGQGVQETQYF.

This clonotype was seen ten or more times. The CDR3 reads CASSFDVPGGSGNTIYF. CDR3 in DNA: TGCGCCAGCAGCTTCGACGTACCCGGTGGCTCTGGAAACACCATATATTTT. The chain carries TRBV5-1 and TRBJ1-3; no reliable D call. The V end lost 2 bases, the J end lost 0 bases, and 15 bases lay between the germline ends. Germline CDR1 and CDR2: SGHRS and YFSETQ. The CDR3 contains 17 residues.

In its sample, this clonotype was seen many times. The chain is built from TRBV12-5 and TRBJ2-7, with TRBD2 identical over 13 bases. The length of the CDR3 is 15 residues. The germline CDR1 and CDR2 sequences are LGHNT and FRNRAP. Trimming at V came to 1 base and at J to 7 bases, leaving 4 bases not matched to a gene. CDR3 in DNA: TGTGCTAGTGGTTTGGGGACTAGCGGGAGAGGTGAGCAGTACTTC. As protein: CASGLGTSGRGEQYF.

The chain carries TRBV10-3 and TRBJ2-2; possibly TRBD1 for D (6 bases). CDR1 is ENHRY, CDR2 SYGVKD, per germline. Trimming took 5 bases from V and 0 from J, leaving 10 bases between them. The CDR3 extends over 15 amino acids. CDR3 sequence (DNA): TGTGCCATCAGTCCCGGGACACCGAACACCGGGGAGCTGTTTTTT. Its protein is CAISPGTPNTGELFF.

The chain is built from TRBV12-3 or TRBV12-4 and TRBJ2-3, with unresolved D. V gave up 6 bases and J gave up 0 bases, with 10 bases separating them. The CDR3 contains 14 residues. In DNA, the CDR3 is TGTGCCAGCAGCTCACCATTTAGCACAGATACGCAGTATTTT. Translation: CASSSPFSTDTQYF.

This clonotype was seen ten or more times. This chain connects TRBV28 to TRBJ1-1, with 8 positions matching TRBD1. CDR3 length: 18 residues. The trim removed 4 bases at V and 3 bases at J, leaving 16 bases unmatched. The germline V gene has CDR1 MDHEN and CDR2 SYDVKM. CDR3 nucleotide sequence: TGTGCCAGCAGTTCCGCTGATGCAGGGGGCCGTGGGGACACTGAAGCTTTCTTT. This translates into CASSSADAGGRGDTEAFF.

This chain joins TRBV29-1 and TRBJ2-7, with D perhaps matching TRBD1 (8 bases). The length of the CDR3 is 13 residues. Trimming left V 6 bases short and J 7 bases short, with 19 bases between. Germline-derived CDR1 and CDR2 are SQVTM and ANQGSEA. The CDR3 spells CSVQGGDRSEQYF. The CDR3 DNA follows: TGCAGCGTCCAGGGGGGGGACAGGAGTGAGCAGTACTTC.

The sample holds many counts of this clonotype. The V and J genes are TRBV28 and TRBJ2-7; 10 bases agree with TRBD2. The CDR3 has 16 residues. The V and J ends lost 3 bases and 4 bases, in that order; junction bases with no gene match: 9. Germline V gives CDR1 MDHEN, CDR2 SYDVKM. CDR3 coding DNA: TGTGCCAGCAGTTTTAGTGCGGCTAGCGGGAGTTACGAGCAGTACTTC. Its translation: CASSFSAASGSYEQYF.

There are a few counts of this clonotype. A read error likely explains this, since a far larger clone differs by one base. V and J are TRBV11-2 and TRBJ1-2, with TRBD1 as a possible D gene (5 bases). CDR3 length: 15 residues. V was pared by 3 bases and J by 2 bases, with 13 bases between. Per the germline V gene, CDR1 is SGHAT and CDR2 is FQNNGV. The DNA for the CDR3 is TGTGCCAGCAGCTTTCAACAGGAAGCCAACTATGGCTACACCTTC. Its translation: CASSFQQEANYGYTF.

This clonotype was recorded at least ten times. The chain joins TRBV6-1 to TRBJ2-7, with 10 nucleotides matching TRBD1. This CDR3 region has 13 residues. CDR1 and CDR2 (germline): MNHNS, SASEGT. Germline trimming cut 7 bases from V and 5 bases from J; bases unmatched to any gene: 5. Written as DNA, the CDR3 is TGTGCCAGCAATGAGGGGACAGGGGACGAGCAGTACTTC. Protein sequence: CASNEGTGDEQYF.

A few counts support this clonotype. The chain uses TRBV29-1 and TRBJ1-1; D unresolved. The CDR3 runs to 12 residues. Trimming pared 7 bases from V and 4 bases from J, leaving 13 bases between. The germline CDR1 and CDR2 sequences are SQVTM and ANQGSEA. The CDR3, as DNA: TGCAGCGCCCGCCCCCCCGGCACTGAAGCTTTCTTT. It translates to CSARPPGTEAFF.

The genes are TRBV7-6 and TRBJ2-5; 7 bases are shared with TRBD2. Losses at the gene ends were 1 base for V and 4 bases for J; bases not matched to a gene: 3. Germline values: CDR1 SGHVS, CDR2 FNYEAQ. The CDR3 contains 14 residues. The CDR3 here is CASSLGDYRETQYF. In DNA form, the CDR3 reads TGTGCCAGCAGCTTAGGGGACTACCGAGAGACCCAGTACTTC.

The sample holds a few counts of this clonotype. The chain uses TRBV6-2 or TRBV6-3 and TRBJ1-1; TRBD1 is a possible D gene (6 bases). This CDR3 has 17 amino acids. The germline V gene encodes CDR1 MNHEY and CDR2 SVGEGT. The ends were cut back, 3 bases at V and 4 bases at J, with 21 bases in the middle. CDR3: CASSYSKTGNVGTEAFF. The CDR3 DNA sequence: TGTGCCAGCAGTTATTCAAAAACAGGGAATGTCGGCACTGAAGCTTTCTTT.

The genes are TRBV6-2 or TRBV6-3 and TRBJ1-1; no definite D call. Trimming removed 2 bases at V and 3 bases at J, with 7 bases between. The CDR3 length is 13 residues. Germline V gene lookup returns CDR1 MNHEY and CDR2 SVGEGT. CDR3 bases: TGTGCCAGCAGTTACGAACCATACACTGAAGCTTTCTTT. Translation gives CASSYEPYTEAFF.

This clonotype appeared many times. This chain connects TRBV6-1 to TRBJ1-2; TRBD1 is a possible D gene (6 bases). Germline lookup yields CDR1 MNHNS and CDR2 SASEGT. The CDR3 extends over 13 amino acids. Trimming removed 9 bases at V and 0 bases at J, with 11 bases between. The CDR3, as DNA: TGTGCCAGTCGACAGGCTACTAACTATGGCTACACCTTC. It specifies CASRQATNYGYTF.

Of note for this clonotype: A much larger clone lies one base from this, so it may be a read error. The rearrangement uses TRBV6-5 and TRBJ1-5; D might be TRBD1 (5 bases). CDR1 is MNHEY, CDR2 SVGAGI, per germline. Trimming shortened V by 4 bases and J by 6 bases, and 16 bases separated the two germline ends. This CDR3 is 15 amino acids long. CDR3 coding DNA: TGTGCCAGCAGTTGCCCAGACAGACGGGGTCAGCCCCAGCATTTT. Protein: CASSCPDRRGQPQHF.

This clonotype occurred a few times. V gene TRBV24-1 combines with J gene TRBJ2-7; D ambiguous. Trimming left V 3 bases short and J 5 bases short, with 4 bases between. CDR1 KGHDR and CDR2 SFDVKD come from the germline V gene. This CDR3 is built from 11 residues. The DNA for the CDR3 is TGTGCCACCAGTGATAGTAACGAGCAGTACTTC. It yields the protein CATSDSNEQYF.

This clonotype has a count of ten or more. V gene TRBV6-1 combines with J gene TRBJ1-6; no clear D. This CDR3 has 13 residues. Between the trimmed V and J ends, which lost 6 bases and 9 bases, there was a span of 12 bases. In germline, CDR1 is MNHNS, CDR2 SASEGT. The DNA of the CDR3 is TGTGCCAGCAGAGGGAGTGGTGGTTCACCCCTCCACTTT. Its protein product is CASRGSGGSPLHF.

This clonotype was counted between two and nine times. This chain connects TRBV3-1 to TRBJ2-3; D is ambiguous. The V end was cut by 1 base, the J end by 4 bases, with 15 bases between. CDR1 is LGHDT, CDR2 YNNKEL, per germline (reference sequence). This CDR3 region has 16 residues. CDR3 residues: CASSQATALVPDTQYF. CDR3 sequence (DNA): TGTGCCAGCAGCCAAGCCACAGCTTTAGTACCAGATACGCAGTATTTT.

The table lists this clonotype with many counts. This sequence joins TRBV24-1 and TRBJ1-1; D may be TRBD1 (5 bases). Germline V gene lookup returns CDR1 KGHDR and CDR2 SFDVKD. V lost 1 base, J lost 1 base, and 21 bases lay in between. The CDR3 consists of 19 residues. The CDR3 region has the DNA TGTGCCACCAGTGATTTACGCAGGGATCACCCCCCGCGGAACACTGAAGCTTTCTTT. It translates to CATSDLRRDHPPRNTEAFF.

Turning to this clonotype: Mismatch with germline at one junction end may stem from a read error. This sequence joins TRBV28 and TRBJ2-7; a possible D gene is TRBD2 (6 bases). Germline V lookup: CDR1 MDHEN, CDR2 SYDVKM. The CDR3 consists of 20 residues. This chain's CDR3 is CASSSPIGPGESRGAYEQHF. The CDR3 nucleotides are TGTGCCAGCAGTTCCCCGATTGGTCCGGGAGAGAGTCGAGGGGCCTACGAGCAGCACTTC.

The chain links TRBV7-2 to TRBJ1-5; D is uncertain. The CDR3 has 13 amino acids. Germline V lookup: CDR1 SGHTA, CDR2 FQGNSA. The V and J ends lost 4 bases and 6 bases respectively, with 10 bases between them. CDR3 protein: CASSYNPRQPQHF. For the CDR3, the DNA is TGTGCCAGCAGCTACAACCCGCGTCAGCCCCAGCATTTT.

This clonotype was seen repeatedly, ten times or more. CDR3 loop: CASRPQGAYGYTF. As DNA, the CDR3 is TGTGCCAGCAGACCCCAGGGGGCCTATGGCTACACCTTC. The J gene is TRBJ1-2, the V gene TRBV27, with 8 bases fitting TRBD1. This CDR3 has 13 amino acids. J lost 4 bases, V lost 6 bases, and 4 bases had no gene match. Germline lookup yields CDR1 MNHEY and CDR2 SMNVEV (reference sequence).

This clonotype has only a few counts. The CDR3 nucleotides read TGCAGCGCCGCAGGGGATAACTATGGCTACACCTTC. It codes for CSAAGDNYGYTF. The rearrangement uses TRBV29-1 and TRBJ1-2; tentative D call: TRBD1 (6 bases). The germline V gene encodes CDR1 SQVTM and CDR2 ANQGSEA. V was pared by 7 bases and J by 1 base, with 10 bases between. The CDR3 has 12 amino acids.

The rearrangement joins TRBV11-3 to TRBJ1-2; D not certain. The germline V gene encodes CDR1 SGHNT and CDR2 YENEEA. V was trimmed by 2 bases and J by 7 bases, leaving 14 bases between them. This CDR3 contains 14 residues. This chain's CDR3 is CASSLPGSEGGYTF. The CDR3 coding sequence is TGTGCCAGCAGCTTACCGGGGAGCGAGGGTGGCTACACCTTC.